This T cell receptor beta chain stems from a study of blood T cell repertoires in COVID-19. Study-level information: Acute and convalescent COVID-19 specimens originated in the United States, Italy and Spain. Sample material is recorded as cDNA or gDNA derived from T cells, B-cell-depleted T cells, or PBMCs.

In the authors' workflow: Estimates of nucleated cell counts were drawn from the amplification of reference gene primers. TCRdb's copy holds only in-frame clones and misses some; the assay was immunoSEQ multiplex PCR. Clonal size and the V and J genes are those of that table, whereas D and trimming came from the DNA. This sample yields roughly 76,000 clones, of which around 78% are seen a single time; roughly 16% belongs to the top ten. Trimming shortened V by 6 bases and J by 2 bases, and 17 bases separated the two germline ends. The CDR3 covers 16 residues. Per germline, CDR1 MDHEN and CDR2 SYDVKM.

The V and J genes are TRBV28 and TRBJ1-3; D might be TRBD1 (6 bases). The material sequenced was peripheral blood. This sequence originates from a human donor in a cohort sampled during active COVID-19. The CDR3 here is CASSPPGDTTGNTIYF. Here the CDR3 DNA reads TGTGCCAGCAGCCCGCCCGGGGACACCACTGGAAACACCATATATTTT. Filled out from reference TRBV28 and TRBJ1-3, the complete variable domain reads DVKVTQSSRYLVKRTGEKVFLECVQDMDHENMFWYRQDPGLGLRLIYFSYDVKMKEKGDIPEGYSVSREKKERFSLILESASTNQTSMYLCASSPPGDTTGNTIYFGEGSWLTVV.